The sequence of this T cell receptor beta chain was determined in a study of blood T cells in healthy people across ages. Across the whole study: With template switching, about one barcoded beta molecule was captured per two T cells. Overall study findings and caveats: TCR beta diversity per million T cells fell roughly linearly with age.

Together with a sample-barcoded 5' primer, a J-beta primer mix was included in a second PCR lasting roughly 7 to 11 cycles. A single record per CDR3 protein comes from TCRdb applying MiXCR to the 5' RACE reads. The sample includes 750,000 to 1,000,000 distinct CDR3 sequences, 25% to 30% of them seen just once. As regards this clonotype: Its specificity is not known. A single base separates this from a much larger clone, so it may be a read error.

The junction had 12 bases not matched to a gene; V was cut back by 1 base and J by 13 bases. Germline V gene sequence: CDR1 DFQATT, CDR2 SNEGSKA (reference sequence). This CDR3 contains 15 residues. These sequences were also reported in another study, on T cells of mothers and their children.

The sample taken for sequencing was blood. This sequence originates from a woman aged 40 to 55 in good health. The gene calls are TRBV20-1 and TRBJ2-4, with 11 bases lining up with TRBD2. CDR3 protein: CSARGRLAGLNEQYF. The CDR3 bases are TGCAGTGCTAGAGGTCGACTAGCGGGGTTAAATGAGCAGTACTTC.